The 25 T cell receptor beta chains in this list originate from one sample, sequenced in a study of shared clonotypes between healthy human individuals. Repertoires were generated with immunoSEQ multiplex PCR, while TCRdb's copy carries only in-frame clones and drops some. The top ten hold about 1.8% of the sample, which has about 640,000 clones, about three quarters seen once. The specimen sequenced was memory CD4+ T cells sorted from blood. Subset of the sample: CD45RA-negative fraction. The receptors shown here come from a woman in her thirties in good health.

This clone was picked up one time. The J gene is TRBJ2-5, the V gene TRBV5-5; no clear D. CDR3 length: 13 amino acids. V dropped 4 bases and J dropped 2 bases, with 9 bases sitting between them. Germline loops: CDR1 SGHKS, CDR2 YYEKEE (reference sequence). In DNA, the CDR3 is TGTGCCAGCAGCCTACAATTTCAAGAGACCCAGTACTTC. Translation gives CASSLQFQETQYF.

A word on this clone: Other DNA sequences in this sample translate to the same CDR3. The chain couples TRBV5-1 to TRBJ1-2; 9 bases align to TRBD1. The CDR3 is made up of 15 amino acids. Looked up from germline, CDR1 is SGHRS and CDR2 is YFSETQ. The V segment lost 0 bases and the J segment 7 bases; nucleotides outside the gene matches: 7. CDR3 in amino acids: CASSLGDRDSGGYTF. The CDR3 region has the DNA TGCGCCAGCAGCTTGGGGGACAGGGATTCCGGTGGCTACACCTTC.

Comments on this clone: This sample includes further DNA sequences coding for the same CDR3. V usage is TRBV19 and J usage is TRBJ1-5; D gene ambiguous. Trimming took off 3 bases at V and 0 bases at J, with 9 bases between the two ends. Germline V lookup: CDR1 LNHDA, CDR2 SQIVND (reference sequence). This CDR3 has 15 amino acids. The CDR3 nucleotides are TGTGCCAGTAGTATCGCAGCTTATAGCAATCAGCCCCAGCATTTT. As protein: CASSIAAYSNQPQHF.

The chain has TRBV11-2 and TRBJ2-7; D tentatively fits TRBD1 or TRBD2 (5 bases each). V lost 6 bases, J lost 0 bases, and 27 bases lay in between. The germline V gene has CDR1 SGHAT and CDR2 FQNNGV. This CDR3 has 19 amino acids. CDR3 region: CASSGGRGRQSPRSYEQYF. The DNA for the CDR3 is TGTGCCAGCAGTGGGGGTCGAGGCAGGCAAAGCCCCCGCTCCTACGAGCAGTACTTC.

The J gene is TRBJ2-3, the V gene TRBV6-5; tentative D call: TRBD2 (5 bases). CDR1 is MNHEY and CDR2 is SVGAGI in the germline V gene. The CDR3 runs to 13 residues. Trimming removed 5 bases from V and 5 bases from J, with 11 bases in between. The CDR3 bases are TGTGCCAGCAGTGATAGGACTGGAGATACGCAGTATTTT. It is translated as CASSDRTGDTQYF.

This chain links TRBV2 with TRBJ2-1, with 7 positions matching TRBD2. Trimming cost V 9 bases and J 6 bases; bases outside gene matches: 11. The CDR3 runs to 14 residues. The germline gives CDR1 SNHLY, CDR2 FYNNEI. The CDR3 nucleotides read TGTGCCAGTAGTAAGGAGACGGGAGGCAATGAGCAGTTCTTC. Translating it yields CASSKETGGNEQFF.

The chain recombines TRBV19 with TRBJ1-5; D might be TRBD1 (5 bases). The germline V gene has CDR1 LNHDA and CDR2 SQIVND (reference sequence). With 4 bases removed from V and 3 bases from J, the gap between germline ends came to 16 bases. The CDR3 runs 16 residues. The CDR3 spells CASSKDIGTNNQPQHF. CDR3 DNA sequence: TGTGCCAGTAGTAAGGACATTGGAACTAACAATCAGCCCCAGCATTTT.

Only a few counts were recorded for this clone. The chain combines TRBV28 with TRBJ2-1; 11 positions agree with TRBD1. Germline-derived CDR1 and CDR2 are MDHEN and SYDVKM. CDR3 length: 16 residues. Trimming took 7 bases from V and 7 from J; bases not matched to a gene: 12. The CDR3 coding sequence is TGTGCCAGCAAAAACCTTCCGGGACAGGGGGAGAATGAGCAGTTCTTC. This codes for CASKNLPGQGENEQFF.

V and J are TRBV9 and TRBJ2-5, with TRBD2 identical over 10 bases. V shed 0 bases, J shed 0 bases, and the junction held 2 bases outside the gene matches. CDR3 size: 16 residues. From germline, CDR1 is SGDLS and CDR2 YYNGEE. CDR3 sequence: CASSVGAGGYQETQYF. CDR3 nucleotides: TGTGCCAGCAGCGTAGGAGCGGGAGGGTACCAAGAGACCCAGTACTTC.

The V call is TRBV28, the J call TRBJ1-3, with D perhaps matching TRBD1 (6 bases). This CDR3 spans 17 amino acids. The germline V gene encodes CDR1 MDHEN and CDR2 SYDVKM. V lost 2 bases and J 2 bases, leaving 16 bases between the germline ends. CDR3 amino acids: CASSLGGRGSAGNTIYF. The CDR3 bases are TGTGCCAGCAGTTTAGGGGGCCGGGGATCTGCTGGAAACACCATATATTTT. Based on the CDR3 plus reference TRBV28 and TRBJ1-3, the full variable domain is DVKVTQSSRYLVKRTGEKVFLECVQDMDHENMFWYRQDPGLGLRLIYFSYDVKMKEKGDIPEGYSVSREKKERFSLILESASTNQTSMYLCASSLGGRGSAGNTIYFGEGSWLTVV.

This clone was detected only a few times. The chain uses TRBV28 and TRBJ2-7; the match to TRBD1 covers 11 bases. CDR1 is MDHEN, CDR2 SYDVKM, per germline. The CDR3 loop spans 16 amino acids. V shed 6 bases and J 3 bases; nucleotides not matched to a gene: 10. The CDR3 here is CASSPRPGTGGYEQYF. The CDR3 DNA follows: TGTGCCAGCAGCCCAAGACCCGGGACAGGGGGCTACGAGCAGTACTTC. Drawing the rest from reference TRBV28 and TRBJ2-7, the complete variable domain is DVKVTQSSRYLVKRTGEKVFLECVQDMDHENMFWYRQDPGLGLRLIYFSYDVKMKEKGDIPEGYSVSREKKERFSLILESASTNQTSMYLCASSPRPGTGGYEQYFGPGTRLTVT.

The chain uses TRBV28 and TRBJ1-5; D ambiguous. The CDR3 is 12 amino acids. The ends were cut back, 1 base at V and 7 bases at J, with 5 bases in the middle. Germline V gene sequence: CDR1 MDHEN, CDR2 SYDVKM. In DNA, the CDR3 is TGTGCCAGCAGTTTATCCGTACAGCCCCAGCATTTT. This encodes CASSLSVQPQHF. Looking up the rest from reference TRBV28 and TRBJ1-5 gives the full variable domain: DVKVTQSSRYLVKRTGEKVFLECVQDMDHENMFWYRQDPGLGLRLIYFSYDVKMKEKGDIPEGYSVSREKKERFSLILESASTNQTSMYLCASSLSVQPQHFGDGTRLSIL.

The chain has TRBV15 and TRBJ2-6; no firm D call. The CDR3 extends over 17 amino acids. Germline V gives CDR1 LNHNV, CDR2 YYDKDF (reference sequence). V gave up 1 base and J gave up 0 bases, with 10 bases separating them. CDR3 loop: CATSRARFGSGANVLTF. The CDR3 DNA is TGTGCCACCAGCAGAGCCAGGTTTGGCTCTGGGGCCAACGTCCTGACTTTC.

This clone was seen a handful of times. This chain links TRBV7-8 with TRBJ2-2; TRBD2 aligns across 11 bases. The CDR3 loop spans 15 amino acids. Germline V CDR1 and CDR2: SGHVS, FQNEAQ. Germline trimming cut 3 bases from V and 6 bases from J; bases unmatched to any gene: 3. The CDR3 DNA reads as TGTGCCAGCAGCTTCGGACTAGCGGGCCCCGGGGAGCTGTTTTTT. Its protein product is CASSFGLAGPGELFF.

This clone was seen at least ten times. The chain recombines TRBV5-1 with TRBJ1-2; D remains ambiguous. The CDR3 covers 14 residues. Looked up from germline, CDR1 is SGHRS and CDR2 is YFSETQ. The ends were cut back, 1 base at V and 0 bases at J, with 7 bases in the middle. The CDR3 bases are TGCGCCAGCAGCTTGTGGGAAACTAACTATGGCTACACCTTC. It yields the protein CASSLWETNYGYTF.

The chain employs TRBV29-1 and TRBJ1-1; D not resolved. The CDR3 is made up of 15 amino acids. Trimming removed 4 bases from V and 1 base from J, with 16 bases in between. Germline-derived CDR1 and CDR2 are SQVTM and ANQGSEA. CDR3 DNA: TGCAGCGTTGGGGCGGTCAAGCAAAAGAACACTGAAGCTTTCTTT. Encoded protein: CSVGAVKQKNTEAFF.

The CDR3 here is CASSSGRPLGNIQYF. In DNA, the CDR3 is TGTGCCAGCAGTTCCGGGCGACCTTTGGGAAACATTCAGTACTTC. The chain couples TRBV6-5 to TRBJ2-4; D not resolved. Germline lookup yields CDR1 MNHEY and CDR2 SVGAGI. Trimming took 4 bases from V and 6 from J, leaving 16 bases between them. The CDR3 loop spans 15 amino acids.

This chain's CDR3 is CASSSIRTSRTSYEQYF. CDR3 sequence (DNA): TGTGCCAGCAGCTCTATTCGGACTAGCAGAACCTCCTACGAGCAGTACTTC. This rearrangement joins TRBV11-2 to TRBJ2-7; 8 bases match TRBD2. The CDR3 sequence is 17 residues long. Germline trimming cut 4 bases from V and 0 bases from J; bases unmatched to any gene: 11. The V gene's germline CDR1 is SGHAT and CDR2 FQNNGV. Together with reference TRBV11-2 and TRBJ2-7, the CDR3 gives the full variable domain: EAGVAQSPRYKIIEKRQSVAFWCNPISGHATLYWYQQILGQGPKLLIQFQNNGVVDDSQLPKDRFSAERLKGVDSTLKIQPAKLEDSAVYLCASSSIRTSRTSYEQYFGPGTRLTVT.

The genes are TRBV28 and TRBJ2-7; D is unresolved. V gave up 8 bases and J gave up 1 base, with 15 bases separating them. The CDR3 runs 14 residues. CDR1 MDHEN and CDR2 SYDVKM come from the germline V gene. CDR3 DNA sequence: TGTGCCAGCGGAAGCTTGGGTAGGTCCTACGAGCAGTACTTC. Its protein product is CASGSLGRSYEQYF.

The table lists this clone with a few counts. The V gene is TRBV5-6, the J gene TRBJ2-1; D may be TRBD2 (5 bases). Trimming shortened V by 1 base and J by 8 bases, and 16 bases separated the two germline ends. The CDR3 totals 15 residues. Germline values: CDR1 SGHDT, CDR2 YYEEEE. Written as DNA, the CDR3 is TGTGCCAGCAGCTTGTTTACGGGAATGAGGGATGAGCAGTTCTTC. Translating it yields CASSLFTGMRDEQFF.

The V call is TRBV7-9, the J call TRBJ2-7; weak D call: TRBD1 (5 bases). The CDR3 runs 15 residues. The germline V gene has CDR1 SEHNR and CDR2 FQNEAQ (reference sequence). With 0 bases removed from V and 6 bases from J, the gap between germline ends came to 15 bases. As DNA, the CDR3 is TGTGCCAGCAGCTTAGCGATCGCAGGGATGGTCGAGCAGTACTTC. It translates to CASSLAIAGMVEQYF.

V usage is TRBV5-1 and J usage is TRBJ2-1; the match to TRBD2 covers 8 bases. Germline values: CDR1 SGHRS, CDR2 YFSETQ. CDR3 size: 15 residues. Trimming cost V 1 base and J 3 bases; bases outside gene matches: 3. The CDR3 region is CASSLSSGHYNEQFF. Written as DNA, the CDR3 is TGCGCCAGCAGCTTGTCTAGCGGGCACTACAATGAGCAGTTCTTC.

The chain employs TRBV12-5 and TRBJ2-1; 12 positions agree with TRBD2. Unmatched junction bases numbered 12, after V lost 6 bases and J lost 9 bases. Germline assignment: CDR1 LGHNT and CDR2 FRNRAP. This CDR3 is built from 16 residues. DNA of the CDR3: TGTGCTAGTGGCCCCGGACTAGCGGGATTGGGGGGTGAGCAGTTCTTC. Amino acids: CASGPGLAGLGGEQFF.

The V gene is TRBV6-5, the J gene TRBJ1-1, with TRBD1 matching 9 bases. The CDR3 is 14 residues long. Germline V CDR1 and CDR2: MNHEY, SVGAGI. V dropped 5 bases and J dropped 6; count of bases not matched to a gene: 7. DNA for the CDR3: TGTGCCAGCAGTGGCCGGGACAGGGTCGCTGAAGCTTTCTTT. It is translated as CASSGRDRVAEAFF.

The chain combines TRBV7-9 with TRBJ1-4; tentatively, D is TRBD1 (5 bases). V lost 0 bases to trimming and J lost 5 bases, with 10 bases between them. This CDR3 comprises 15 residues. The germline gives CDR1 SEHNR, CDR2 FQNEAQ (reference sequence). The CDR3 loop reads CASSLAQDNNEKLFF. The CDR3 region has the DNA TGTGCCAGCAGCTTAGCACAGGATAACAATGAAAAACTGTTTTTT.